This T cell receptor (beta chain) was captured by sequencing in a study of blood T cell repertoires in COVID-19 (dated by TCRdb to 2020 to 2022). Looking at the study overall: Collaborator samples came from the United States, Italy and Spain and covered acute and convalescent phases of COVID-19. The material from the prospective study consisted of cDNA or gDNA derived from T cells, B-cell-depleted T cells, or PBMCs. The dataset comprised deeply sampled blood TCRbeta repertoires from subjects exposed to, actively infected with, or recovered from COVID-19. A freely available public database, intended as a resource for researchers studying the immune response to SARS-CoV-2, is where the repertoires were released. Samples came from the ongoing ImmuneRACE study (first 160 participants) plus 1,254 subjects from 6 global collaborators. Nearly every sample came with metadata listing a de-identified subject ID, COVID-19 status, age in years and sex. Where available, HLA class I and class II types were obtained from metadata supplied by the sample provider rather than from assay-based typing. The full study reports these points: How much clinical and demographic metadata was included differed by source and by participant, and the metadata was provided uncurated.

The immunoSEQ Assay, a bias-controlled multiplex PCR, was used to amplify TCRbeta CDR3 regions from genomic DNA. Regarding the original processing steps: Nucleated cell counts per sample were estimated from amplification of reference gene primers within the assay. Sequence reads were collapsed and filtered to measure the absolute abundance of every unique TCRbeta CDR3 rearrangement. For each sample, productive Simpson clonality was calculated as the square root of Simpson's diversity index over productive rearrangements. TCRdb stores this immuneACCESS table with in-frame sequences only. Part of the clones is absent; in the studies checked, under half of the shortfall reflects unresolved V genes, and no reason is known for the rest. The DNA gave D and trimming, while V, J and clone size come from that table. This sample is represented by about 96,000 clones; 65% to 85% of them were singletons. Clones ranked in the top ten supply 17% of the sample.

Each collaborating institution followed its own protocols to collect whole blood in K2EDTA tubes. For TCRbeta analysis, collaborators shipped samples as frozen whole blood, isolated PBMCs, or DNA extracted from either of those sample types. In the germline V gene (reference sequence), CDR1 corresponds to LNHDA and CDR2 to SQIVND. The CDR3, cysteine through phenylalanine, is 15 amino acids long. Only CDR3 DNA remains: 45 bases, in frame from the first base. Relative to germline, V is missing 6 bases and J is missing 4 bases, with 8 bases of the junction outside any gene match. In the case of this clone: This clone's antigen is unknown. Base quality data are lacking; no much larger clone is found one base away.

What was sequenced was peripheral blood. The receptor was isolated from an older woman with acute or convalescent COVID-19. The rearranged chain carries TRBV19 and TRBJ1-5, with 8 bases in between that match TRBD1. The DNA reads TGTGCCAGTAGGGCGGGACAGGTGGTAAATCAGCCCCAGCATTTT. Its protein product is CASRAGQVVNQPQHF.